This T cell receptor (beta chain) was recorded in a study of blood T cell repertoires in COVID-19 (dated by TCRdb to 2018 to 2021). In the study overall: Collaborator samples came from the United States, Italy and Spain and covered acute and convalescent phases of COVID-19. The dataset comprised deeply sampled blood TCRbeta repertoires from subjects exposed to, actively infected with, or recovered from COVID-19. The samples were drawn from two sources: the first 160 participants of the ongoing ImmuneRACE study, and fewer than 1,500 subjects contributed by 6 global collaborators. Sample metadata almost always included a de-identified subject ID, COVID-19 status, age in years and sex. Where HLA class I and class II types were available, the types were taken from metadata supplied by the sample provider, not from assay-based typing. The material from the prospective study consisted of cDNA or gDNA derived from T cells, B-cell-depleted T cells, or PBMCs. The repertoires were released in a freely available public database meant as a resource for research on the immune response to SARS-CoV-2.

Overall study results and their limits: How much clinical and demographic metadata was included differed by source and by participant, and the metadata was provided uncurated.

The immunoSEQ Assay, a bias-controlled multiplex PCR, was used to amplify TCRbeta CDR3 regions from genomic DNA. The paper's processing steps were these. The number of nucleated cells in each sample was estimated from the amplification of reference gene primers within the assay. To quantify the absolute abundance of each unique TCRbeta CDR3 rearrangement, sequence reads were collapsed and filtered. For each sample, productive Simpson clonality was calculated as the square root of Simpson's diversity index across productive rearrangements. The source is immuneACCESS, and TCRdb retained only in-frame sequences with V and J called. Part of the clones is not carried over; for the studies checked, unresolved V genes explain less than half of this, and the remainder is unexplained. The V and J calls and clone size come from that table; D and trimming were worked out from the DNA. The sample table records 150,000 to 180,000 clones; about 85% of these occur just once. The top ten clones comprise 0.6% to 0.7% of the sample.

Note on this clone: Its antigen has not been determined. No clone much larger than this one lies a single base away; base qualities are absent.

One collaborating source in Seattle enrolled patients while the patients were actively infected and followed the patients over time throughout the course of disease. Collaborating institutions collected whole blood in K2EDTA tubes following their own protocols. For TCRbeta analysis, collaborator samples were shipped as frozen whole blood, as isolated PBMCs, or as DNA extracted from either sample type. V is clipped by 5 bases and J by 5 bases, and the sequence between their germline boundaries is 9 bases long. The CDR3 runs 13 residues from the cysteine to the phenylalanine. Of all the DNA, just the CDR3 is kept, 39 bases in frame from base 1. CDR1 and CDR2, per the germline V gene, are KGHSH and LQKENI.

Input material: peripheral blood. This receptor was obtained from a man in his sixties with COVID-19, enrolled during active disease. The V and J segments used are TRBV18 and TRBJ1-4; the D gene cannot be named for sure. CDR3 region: CASSGGVNEKLFF. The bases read TGTGCCAGCTCAGGAGGAGTCAATGAAAAACTGTTTTTT.